These T cell receptor beta chains were read from a single sample in a study of T cell responses to AZD1222 COVID-19 vaccine. Only in-frame clones appear in the TCRdb table, and some are missing; sequencing was by immunoSEQ multiplex PCR. The profile shows about 130,000 clones, about 92% of them singletons. The sample was peripheral blood, taken on day 0 of AZD1222 vaccination. The receptors originated from an adult in good health. Both conserved end residues are part of each CDR3. The D gene is left open where the match is weak. Expanded clones are given a class, and other clones once, few, many or no size at all.

j_gene,v_gene,abundance,d_gene,CDR3nt,CDR3aa
TRBJ1-4,TRBV7-6,-,TRBD1,TGTGCCAGCAGCTCAATCTCGACAGGGCGAAATGAAAAACTGTTTTTT,CASSSISTGRNEKLFF
TRBJ2-3,TRBV7-8,-,TRBD2,TGTGCCAGCAGCACTAGACTAGCGGGAGACACAGATACGCAGTATTTT,CASSTRLAGDTDTQYF
TRBJ2-7,TRBV29-1,-,-,TGCAGCGCGCTCAGTGACGAGCAGTACTTC,CSALSDEQYF
TRBJ1-5,TRBV19,-,-,TGTGCCAGTAGTATATCGGGCCATAGCAATCAGCCCCAGCATTTT,CASSISGHSNQPQHF
TRBJ1-1,TRBV5-4,once,-,TGTGCCAGCAGCGCCGACAGCTACACTGAAGCTTTCTTT,CASSADSYTEAFF
TRBJ2-1,TRBV5-6,-,TRBD1,TGTGCCAGCAGGTCGGGGACAGCCTACAATGAGCAGTTCTTC,CASRSGTAYNEQFF
TRBJ1-2,TRBV6-2/TRBV6-3,-,-,TGTGCCAGCAGTTGGGCCCGAGGCCCCAACTATGGCTACACCTTC,CASSWARGPNYGYTF
TRBJ2-3,TRBV19,-,-,TGTGCCAGTAGAAACGTAGGCACAGATACGCAGTATTTT,CASRNVGTDTQYF
TRBJ2-1,TRBV5-4,-,-,TGTGCCAGCAGCCTAGACAGGAGCTCCTACAATGAGCAGTTCTTC,CASSLDRSSYNEQFF
TRBJ2-7,TRBV28,-,TRBD1,TGTGCCAGCAGTCCATGGACAGGGGGCAACGAGCAGTACTTC,CASSPWTGGNEQYF
TRBJ2-1,TRBV9,-,TRBD2,TGTGCCAGCAGCGTAGCGGGGGGGTACTACAATGAGCAGTTCTTC,CASSVAGGYYNEQFF
TRBJ2-7,TRBV3-1/TRBV3-2,few,-,TGTGCCAGCAGCCAAAGATATGAGATCAGGGGGCAGTACTTC,CASSQRYEIRGQYF
TRBJ2-1,TRBV2,once,TRBD1,TGTGCCAGCAGGAGAGGACAGGGGGATTACAATGAGCAGTTCTTC,CASRRGQGDYNEQFF
TRBJ1-5,TRBV18,-,-,TGTGCCAGCTCACCAGAGGTTGGGGGTCAGCCCCAGCATTTT,CASSPEVGGQPQHF
TRBJ1-6,TRBV4-3,-,-,TGCGCCAGCAGCCGCGATGGACAGAATAATTCACCCCTCCACTTT,CASSRDGQNNSPLHF
TRBJ1-1,TRBV2,-,-,TGTGCCAGCAGAATGAGGGGGGGTGAGGATGAAGCTTTCTTT,CASRMRGGEDEAFF
TRBJ1-1,TRBV18,few,-,TGTGCCAGCTCACCGTCTTACTCGGGGGACACTGAAGCTTTCTTT,CASSPSYSGDTEAFF
TRBJ1-4,TRBV5-1,-,-,TGCGCCACAAGGAGGGGCGAGGATGAAAAACTGTTTTTT,CATRRGEDEKLFF
TRBJ1-6,TRBV3-1/TRBV3-2,-,TRBD1,TGTGCCAGCAGCCAATCCGGGACAGGGGTTTCACCCCTCCACTTT,CASSQSGTGVSPLHF
TRBJ1-5,TRBV7-9,few,-,TGTGCCAGCAGCTTTCTCGATCAGCCCCAGCATTTT,CASSFLDQPQHF
TRBJ1-6,TRBV7-2,once,-,TGTGCCAGCAGCTTATCGTCCGGGATCGGGCATAGACCCCTCCACTTT,CASSLSSGIGHRPLHF
TRBJ2-7,TRBV29-1,-,-,TGCAGCGTCTCGGGGGCCCTTTACGAGCAGTACTTC,CSVSGALYEQYF
TRBJ1-4,TRBV10-2,few,-,TGCGCCAGCAGAGCCGGGGGTAATGAAAAACTGTTTTTT,CASRAGGNEKLFF
TRBJ2-3,TRBV9,-,-,TGTGCCAGCAGCGTAGATGGCAGGGGCACAGATACGCAGTATTTT,CASSVDGRGTDTQYF
TRBJ2-7,TRBV18,few,-,TGTGCCAGCTCACCACTTGAGGACAGCTACGAGCAGTACTTC,CASSPLEDSYEQYF
TRBJ1-1,TRBV4-2,-,-,TGTGCCAGCAGCCAATGGCAGGTGAACACTGAAGCTTTCTTT,CASSQWQVNTEAFF
TRBJ1-2,TRBV21-1,-,-,TGTGCCAGCAGCAAAGAGGCAGGGAACGGCTACACCTTC,CASSKEAGNGYTF
TRBJ1-2,TRBV7-2,-,-,TGTGCCAGCAGCCCCCGACCTGGAGGGAACTATGGCTACACCTTC,CASSPRPGGNYGYTF
TRBJ1-6,TRBV3-1/TRBV3-2,-,TRBD1,TGTGCCAGCAGCCGGATGACAGGGAAGGGCTCCTATAATTCACCCCTCCACTTT,CASSRMTGKGSYNSPLHF
TRBJ2-7,TRBV11-2,-,-,TGTGCCAGCAGCTTAGGGGAGTTCTACGAGCAGTACTTC,CASSLGEFYEQYF
TRBJ1-4,TRBV2,once,-,TGTGCCAGCAGAGACCCGATTCCAACTAATGAAAAACTGTTTTTT,CASRDPIPTNEKLFF
TRBJ1-5,TRBV19,-,-,TGTGCCAGTAAGACAATACAGGGAAGTCAGCCCCAGCATTTT,CASKTIQGSQPQHF
TRBJ2-7,TRBV7-6,once,-,TGTGCCAGCAGCTTAAGGGGGGCCTACGAGCAGTACTTC,CASSLRGAYEQYF
TRBJ2-2,TRBV5-4,-,-,TGTGCCAGCAGTTTAGGCCTATCCGCCGGGGAGCTGTTTTTT,CASSLGLSAGELFF
TRBJ1-5,TRBV19,-,TRBD1,TGTGCCAGTAGTATGACCCGGGGACAGGAGGGCAGCAATCAGCCCCAGCATTTT,CASSMTRGQEGSNQPQHF
TRBJ1-1,TRBV4-2,once,-,TGTGCCAGCAGCCAAGATCTGGGCGAAGCTTTCTTT,CASSQDLGEAFF
TRBJ2-7,TRBV21-1,once,-,TGTGCCAGCAAAGGCGACCGGGGGGGCTTTTACGAGCAGTACTTC,CASKGDRGGFYEQYF
TRBJ1-2,TRBV28,-,TRBD1,TGTGCCAGCGGAACGCCACAGGGGGCGAACTATGGCTACACCTTC,CASGTPQGANYGYTF
TRBJ2-5,TRBV5-3,-,-,TGTGCCAGAAGCTTACCGGGGATAGAAGAGACCCAGTACTTC,CARSLPGIEETQYF
TRBJ1-4,TRBV24-1,-,-,TGTGCCACCAGTGATGGACGGGACTCACGGGAAAAACTGTTTTTT,CATSDGRDSREKLFF
TRBJ1-5,TRBV2,-,-,TGTGCCAGCAGAGCCAAAACCATACAACCGAGGGACGTCAATGGCTACACCACGGGTCAGCCCCAGCATTTT,CASRAKTIQPRDVNGYTTGQPQHF
TRBJ1-5,TRBV7-8,-,-,TGTGCCAGCAGCCTGGACAACCGCAATCAGCCCCAGCATTTT,CASSLDNRNQPQHF
TRBJ1-5,TRBV5-1,-,-,TGCGCCAGCAGCTTGGAGGTCGAAGGGAAGTCCCTCCATTTT,CASSLEVEGKSLHF
TRBJ2-1,TRBV7-9,-,-,TGTGCCAGCAGCTTCGGACAGAGCAAGTACAATGAGCAGTTCTTC,CASSFGQSKYNEQFF
TRBJ1-5,TRBV6-5,-,TRBD1,TGTGCCAGCAGCCCCGGGACAGCGGGGAAAAGGCCCCAGCATTTT,CASSPGTAGKRPQHF
TRBJ1-2,TRBV30,-,-,TGTGCCTGGGAATTACAGGCTCGGAGACAGAGGGGCTACACCTTC,CAWELQARRQRGYTF
TRBJ2-7,TRBV7-2,-,-,TGTGCCAGCAGCCCCCCGGCCGGACAGTCCCCGCCTGAGCAGTACTTC,CASSPPAGQSPPEQYF
TRBJ1-6,TRBV9,-,-,TGTGCCAGCAGCGCTCTAGGGGGGCTTAATTCACCCCTCCACTTT,CASSALGGLNSPLHF
TRBJ2-4,TRBV19,-,TRBD1,TGTGCCAGTAGTATAGGTGGGACAGGGAACATTCAGTACTTC,CASSIGGTGNIQYF
TRBJ1-2,TRBV18,-,TRBD1,TGTGCCAGCTCACCACAGGGGGCCGGATATGGCTACACCTTC,CASSPQGAGYGYTF
TRBJ1-1,TRBV6-2/TRBV6-3,-,-,TGTGCCAGCAGTCAAGATTACACTGAAGCTTTCTTT,CASSQDYTEAFF
TRBJ2-1,TRBV5-5,-,-,TGTGCCAGCACCCGGGGCAGGGGGGATAATGAGCAGTTCTTC,CASTRGRGDNEQFF
TRBJ2-5,TRBV7-8,few,-,TGTGCCAGCAGCTTAACCCCTCGAGGAGAGACCCAGTACTTC,CASSLTPRGETQYF
TRBJ2-2,TRBV10-3,-,TRBD2,TGTGCCATCAGTGACTCCAGCGGGGGGCGGCACACCGGGGAGCTGTTTTTT,CAISDSSGGRHTGELFF